A single sample gave rise to the 24 T cell receptor beta chains below, sequenced in a study of OX40 agonist ivuxolimab in advanced cancers. Profiled with immunoSEQ multiplex PCR; TCRdb holds only in-frame clones, not every one. The table lists 65,000 or so clones, approximately 90% of them singletons. This material consisted of CD4+ or CD8+ T cells sorted from blood, taken in a trial of the OX40 agonist ivuxolimab. The receptor set was obtained from an adult with an advanced solid tumor such as melanoma, head and neck, liver or kidney cancer.

The genes are TRBV7-2 and TRBJ2-7, with 8 bases matching TRBD2. The CDR3 is 15 residues long. V was pared by 1 base and J by 2 bases, with 4 bases of the junction left unmatched. The V gene's germline CDR1 is SGHTA and CDR2 FQGNSA. CDR3 nucleotides: TGTGCCAGCAGCTTAGAGGTCGGGGGGGCCTACGAGCAGTACTTC. This codes for CASSLEVGGAYEQYF. The full variable domain, with the rest looked up from reference TRBV7-2 and TRBJ2-7, is GAGVSQSPSNKVTEKGKDVELRCDPISGHTALYWYRQSLGQGLEFLIYFQGNSAPDKSGLPSDRFSAERTGGSVSTLTIQRTQQEDSAVYLCASSLEVGGAYEQYFGPGTRLTVT.

The chain couples TRBV18 to TRBJ2-4, with 7 bases identical to TRBD1. The V gene's germline CDR1 is KGHSH and CDR2 LQKENI. This CDR3 contains 16 residues. J lost 8 bases, V lost 3 bases, and 13 bases had no gene match. The CDR3 reads CASSPIQTGSGDIQYF. The CDR3 bases are TGTGCCAGCTCACCGATACAGACAGGGTCGGGTGACATTCAGTACTTC.

CDR3 in amino acids: CSAVPGLGIPDTQYF. The CDR3 DNA reads as TGCAGCGCCGTCCCAGGACTAGGCATTCCAGATACGCAGTATTTT. V and J are TRBV29-1 and TRBJ2-3; TRBD2 matches at 7 bases. The CDR3 totals 15 residues. The germline gives CDR1 SQVTM, CDR2 ANQGSEA. The junction had 14 bases not matched to a gene; V was cut back by 7 bases and J by 4 bases.

The chain combines TRBV29-1 with TRBJ2-1; TRBD1 matches 9 bases. The CDR3 extends over 16 amino acids. J gave up 11 bases and V 3 bases, and 17 bases lay outside the gene matches. The germline V gene has CDR1 SQVTM and CDR2 ANQGSEA. CDR3 nucleotide sequence: TGCAGCGTTGAGCGCCACCGGGACAGGGACGGCGGGAAGCAGTTCTTC. This translates into CSVERHRDRDGGKQFF.

V is TRBV29-1 and J is TRBJ2-3; TRBD1 or TRBD2 may be the D gene (5 bases each). The CDR3 has 13 amino acids. From germline, CDR1 is SQVTM and CDR2 ANQGSEA. V was trimmed by 4 bases and J by 4 bases, leaving 12 bases between them. The DNA for the CDR3 is TGCAGCGTTGGCCGGGACCCCCCAGATACGCAGTATTTT. Translating it yields CSVGRDPPDTQYF.

This clone was seen only a few times. The gene calls are TRBV6-5 and TRBJ2-5; D gene ambiguous. Trimming took off 2 bases at V and 2 bases at J, with 9 bases between the two ends. The germline V gene has CDR1 MNHEY and CDR2 SVGAGI. This CDR3 region has 14 residues. The CDR3 is CASSYGPAQETQYF. Written as DNA, the CDR3 is TGTGCCAGCAGTTACGGTCCAGCACAAGAGACCCAGTACTTC.

This clone is a singleton in its sample. The V call is TRBV7-2, the J call TRBJ2-5, with no clear D. The DNA end is a closer match to TRBJ2-7, so the J assignment may be wrong. Germline V lookup: CDR1 SGHTA, CDR2 FQGNSA. There are 15 residues in the CDR3. The CDR3 DNA is TGTGCCAGCAGCTTAGTCCCAGGAGCCTCCTACGAGCAGTACTTC. Translation gives CASSLVPGASYEQYF.

The genes are TRBV18 and TRBJ2-7, with 9 bases identical to TRBD2. This CDR3 region has 14 residues. The junction had 5 bases not matched to a gene; V was cut back by 6 bases and J by 2 bases. CDR1 and CDR2 from the germline V gene are KGHSH and LQKENI. Here the CDR3 reads CASSSGGVTYEQYF. CDR3 nucleotide sequence: TGTGCCAGCTCTAGCGGGGGCGTCACCTACGAGCAGTACTTC.

The chain uses TRBV19 and TRBJ2-2; the match to TRBD2 covers 7 bases. The germline gives CDR1 LNHDA, CDR2 SQIVND (reference sequence). Trimming removed 6 bases from V and 0 bases from J; junction bases left unmatched: 4. CDR3 size: 15 residues. The CDR3 is CASSRTSPNTGELFF. Here the CDR3 DNA reads TGTGCCAGTAGCCGGACTAGTCCGAACACCGGGGAGCTGTTTTTT.

The CDR3 nucleotides read TGTGCCAGCAGCTTAGTCCAGGTTGACTCAAACACCATATATTTT. Translating it yields CASSLVQVDSNTIYF. J is TRBJ1-3 and V is TRBV7-9; D not resolved. Germline-derived CDR1 and CDR2 are SEHNR and FQNEAQ (reference sequence). This CDR3 contains 15 residues. The V and J ends lost 1 base and 6 bases respectively, with 13 bases between them.

The chain combines TRBV5-8 with TRBJ1-2, with D maybe TRBD1 (5 bases). Germline lookup yields CDR1 SGHTS and CDR2 YDEGEE. This CDR3 comprises 14 residues. V lost 2 bases to trimming and J lost 2 bases, with 10 bases between them. In DNA, the CDR3 is TGTGCCAGCAGCTTACAGTGGGGGAACTATGGCTACACCTTC. It codes for CASSLQWGNYGYTF.

This clone was counted a single time. The chain recombines TRBV2 with TRBJ1-2; the D gene is possibly TRBD1 (5 bases). In germline, CDR1 is SNHLY, CDR2 FYNNEI. Trimming left V 7 bases short and J 3 bases short, with 12 bases between. There are 13 residues in the CDR3. The CDR3 sequence: CASTGDAYYGYTF. The CDR3 nucleotides read TGTGCCAGCACCGGGGACGCCTACTATGGCTACACCTTC.

The V and J genes are TRBV7-2 and TRBJ1-2, with TRBD1 as a possible D gene (6 bases). The CDR3 is 16 amino acids. V was pared by 0 bases and J by 5 bases, with 16 bases between. CDR1 is SGHTA, CDR2 FQGNSA, per germline. In DNA, the CDR3 is TGTGCCAGCAGCTTAGCCCGACAGGCTCCGCAATATGGCTACACCTTC. The encoded protein is CASSLARQAPQYGYTF.

This sequence joins TRBV29-1 and TRBJ2-1; 7 nucleotides line up with TRBD1. Unmatched junction bases numbered 20, after V lost 3 bases and J lost 6 bases. There are 18 residues in the CDR3. The V gene's germline CDR1 is SQVTM and CDR2 ANQGSEA. The DNA for the CDR3 is TGCAGCGTTGAGAGGGTAAGTAGGAACAGGGGAAGCCTCAATGAGCAGTTCTTC. Its protein product is CSVERVSRNRGSLNEQFF.

This clone was counted a single time. The chain links TRBV5-1 to TRBJ2-7, with D possibly being TRBD1 (6 bases). This CDR3 region has 13 residues. V was trimmed by 4 bases and J by 5 bases, leaving 13 bases between them. Germline V gene sequence: CDR1 SGHRS, CDR2 YFSETQ. The CDR3 is CASSPPRGNEQYF. The CDR3 nucleotides are TGCGCCAGCAGCCCCCCTAGGGGGAACGAGCAGTACTTC.

This rearrangement joins TRBV7-9 to TRBJ2-5, with D perhaps being TRBD1 or TRBD2 (5 bases each). V lost 1 base and J lost 2, with 8 bases in between. Germline assignment: CDR1 SEHNR and CDR2 FQNEAQ (reference sequence). This CDR3 contains 14 residues. CDR3 sequence reads: CASSLGGIQETQYF. The CDR3 nucleotides are TGTGCCAGCAGCTTAGGGGGGATTCAAGAGACCCAGTACTTC.

V usage is TRBV15 and J usage is TRBJ1-2; 10 nucleotides align to TRBD1. J lost 7 bases, V lost 5 bases, and 4 bases had no gene match. Germline V gene lookup returns CDR1 LNHNV and CDR2 YYDKDF (reference sequence). The CDR3 extends over 13 amino acids. The CDR3 coding sequence is TGTGCCACCAGCCTGGGGACAGGGGCTGGCTACACCTTC. Amino acids: CATSLGTGAGYTF.

The gene calls are TRBV5-8 and TRBJ2-3; TRBD2 matches 9 bases. The germline CDR1 and CDR2 sequences are SGHTS and YDEGEE. There are 17 residues in the CDR3. J lost 2 bases, V lost 2 bases, and 9 bases had no gene match. CDR3 sequence: CASSLVAGGPDTDTQYF. The DNA of the CDR3 is TGTGCCAGCAGCTTAGTGGCGGGGGGGCCTGACACAGATACGCAGTATTTT. The full variable domain, with the rest looked up from reference TRBV5-8 and TRBJ2-3, is EAGVTQSPTHLIKTRGQQATLRCSPISGHTSVYWYQQALGLGLQFLLWYDEGEERNRGNFPPRFSGRQFPNYSSELNVNALELEDSALYLCASSLVAGGPDTDTQYFGPGTRLTVL.

The chain joins TRBV7-9 to TRBJ1-1, with D perhaps TRBD1 (5 bases). In germline, CDR1 is SEHNR, CDR2 FQNEAQ (reference sequence). V lost 1 base to trimming and J lost 4 bases, with 10 bases between them. The CDR3 runs to 14 residues. CDR3 amino acids: CASSLGAGSTEAFF. CDR3 nucleotides: TGTGCCAGCAGCTTAGGTGCAGGGAGCACTGAAGCTTTCTTT.

The rearrangement uses TRBV7-3 and TRBJ2-7; D is perhaps TRBD1 (6 bases). The V end was cut by 7 bases, the J end by 0 bases, with 16 bases between. The V gene's germline CDR1 is SGHTA and CDR2 FQGTGA. This CDR3 spans 15 amino acids. This CDR3 reads CASITGRDISYEQYF. The CDR3 nucleotides read TGTGCCAGCATCACTGGCCGGGACATCTCCTACGAGCAGTACTTC.

This sequence joins TRBV11-2 and TRBJ2-7; tentatively, D is TRBD1 (7 bases). This CDR3 contains 16 residues. V was clipped by 5 bases and J by 4 bases, with 21 bases between them. Germline CDR1 and CDR2: SGHAT and FQNNGV. CDR3 bases: TGTGCCAGCAGCCGTGGGTTTCAGGGGGACTCTTACGAGCAGTACTTC. Its translation: CASSRGFQGDSYEQYF.

A word on this clone: Germline is not matched at one junction end, which may reflect a read error. The CDR3 coding sequence is TGTGCCTGGTCCCGGGACAGAGTTCTCTGGAAACACCATATATTT. It yields the protein CAWSRDRVLWKHHIF. The chain employs TRBV30 and TRBJ1-3; 7 nucleotides line up with TRBD1. Germline loops: CDR1 GTSNPN, CDR2 SVGIG (reference sequence). The CDR3 is made up of 15 amino acids.

This clone was detected once. V is TRBV7-6 and J is TRBJ1-3, with a tentative D call TRBD1 (5 bases). V lost 0 bases to trimming and J lost 3 bases, with 12 bases between them. Germline V CDR1 and CDR2: SGHVS, FNYEAQ. The CDR3 extends over 16 amino acids. The CDR3 protein is CASSLAGTSNGNTIYF. In DNA, the CDR3 is TGTGCCAGCAGCTTAGCCGGGACCAGTAATGGAAACACCATATATTTT.

The rearrangement uses TRBV28 and TRBJ2-5, with D possibly called TRBD1 or TRBD2 (6 bases each). Per the germline V gene, CDR1 is MDHEN and CDR2 is SYDVKM. CDR3 length: 14 amino acids. Trimming took 6 bases from V and 5 from J, leaving 16 bases between them. The CDR3 is CASREGGGTETQYF. CDR3 in DNA: TGTGCCAGCAGGGAAGGGGGAGGTACGGAGACCCAGTACTTC.